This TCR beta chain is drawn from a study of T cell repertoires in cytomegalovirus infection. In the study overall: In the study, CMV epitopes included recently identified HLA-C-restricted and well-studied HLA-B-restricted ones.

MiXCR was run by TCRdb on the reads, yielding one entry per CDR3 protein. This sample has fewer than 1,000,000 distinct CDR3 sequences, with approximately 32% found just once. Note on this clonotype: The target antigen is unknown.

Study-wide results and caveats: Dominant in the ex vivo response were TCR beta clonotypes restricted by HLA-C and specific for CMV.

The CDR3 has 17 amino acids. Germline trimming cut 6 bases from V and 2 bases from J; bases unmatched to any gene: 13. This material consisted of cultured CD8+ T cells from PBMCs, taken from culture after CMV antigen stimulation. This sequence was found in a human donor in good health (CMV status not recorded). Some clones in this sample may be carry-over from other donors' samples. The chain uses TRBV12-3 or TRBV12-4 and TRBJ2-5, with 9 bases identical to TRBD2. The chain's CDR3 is CASSWPGGAGGQETQYF. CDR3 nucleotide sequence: TGTGCCAGCAGCTGGCCGGGCGGCGCGGGGGGGCAAGAGACCCAGTACTTC.